A single sample is the source of the 16 T cell receptor beta chains below, sequenced in a study of response to subunit inactivated influenza vaccine. TCRdb processed the RT-PCR reads anew with MiXCR; each CDR3 protein has one entry. The sample has more than 700,000 distinct CDR3 sequences; 20% to 25% are singletons. Specimen: PBMCs from blood, collected roughly 5 days after vaccination. Receptors originate from a man aged 50-59 years who received an inactivated influenza vaccine.

The chain couples TRBV4-3 to TRBJ1-2; D might be TRBD1 (6 bases). Germline lookup yields CDR1 LGHNA and CDR2 YSLEER. V was trimmed by 1 base and J by 2 bases, leaving 8 bases between them. This CDR3 region has 14 residues. The CDR3 sequence: CASSQAGENYGYTF. In nucleotides, the CDR3 is TGCGCCAGCAGCCAAGCAGGGGAGAACTATGGCTACACCTTC.

This clonotype was counted between two and nine times. The chain joins TRBV28 to TRBJ1-1; 7 nucleotides line up with TRBD1. CDR1 is MDHEN and CDR2 is SYDVKM in the germline V gene. The junction had 15 bases not matched to a gene; V was cut back by 5 bases and J by 3 bases. CDR3 length equals 17 residues. The CDR3 here is CASSLGQVRLGHTEAFF. The CDR3 DNA sequence: TGTGCCAGCAGTCTCGGACAGGTACGTCTTGGACACACTGAAGCTTTCTTT. The complete variable domain, with remaining parts taken from reference TRBV28 and TRBJ1-1, reads DVKVTQSSRYLVKRTGEKVFLECVQDMDHENMFWYRQDPGLGLRLIYFSYDVKMKEKGDIPEGYSVSREKKERFSLILESASTNQTSMYLCASSLGQVRLGHTEAFFGQGTRLTVV.

This clonotype was observed at least ten times. The J gene is TRBJ2-4, the V gene TRBV29-1, with 9 bases lining up with TRBD1. From germline, CDR1 is SQVTM and CDR2 ANQGSEA. The CDR3 totals 14 residues. The ends lost 1 base at V and 9 bases at J; junction bases unmatched: 7. As DNA, the CDR3 is TGCAGCGTTGAAGGTCCGGGACAGGGTGCCATTCAGTACTTC. Amino acids: CSVEGPGQGAIQYF.

The chain is built from TRBV10-3 and TRBJ2-1; 10 bases match TRBD2. With V trimmed by 6 bases and J by 5 bases, 4 bases remained unmatched. CDR3 length: 14 residues. Germline values: CDR1 ENHRY, CDR2 SYGVKD. CDR3 amino acids: CAIRTGTSDNEQFF. In DNA form, the CDR3 reads TGTGCCATCAGAACCGGGACTAGCGACAATGAGCAGTTCTTC.

This clonotype showed up many times. The V gene is TRBV5-6, the J gene TRBJ1-3; no reliable D call. The V gene lost 3 bases and the J gene lost 1 base, with 17 bases spanning the gap. This CDR3 comprises 17 residues. From germline, CDR1 is SGHDT and CDR2 YYEEEE. The CDR3 sequence: CASSSNLGRPSGNTIYF. The CDR3 DNA follows: TGTGCCAGCAGCTCCAACCTGGGGAGGCCATCTGGAAACACCATATATTTT.

V usage is TRBV2 and J usage is TRBJ2-7; D perhaps matches TRBD2 (5 bases). The ends were cut back, 6 bases at V and 3 bases at J, with 12 bases in the middle. Germline loops: CDR1 SNHLY, CDR2 FYNNEI. CDR3 length equals 13 residues. The CDR3 DNA is TGTGCCAGCAGGGCCTGGAGGAGCTACGAGCAGTACTTC. Translated: CASRAWRSYEQYF.

The J gene is TRBJ2-1, the V gene TRBV24-1; tentatively, D is TRBD1 or TRBD2 (5 bases each). With 0 bases removed from V and 6 bases from J, the gap between germline ends came to 8 bases. Germline lookup yields CDR1 KGHDR and CDR2 SFDVKD. CDR3 length: 14 amino acids. CDR3 bases: TGTGCCACCAGTGATTTGAGGGGAGCCAATGAGCAGTTCTTC. Translating it yields CATSDLRGANEQFF.

The J gene is TRBJ2-3, the V gene TRBV18; the match to TRBD2 covers 11 bases. This CDR3 is built from 17 residues. With 1 base clipped from V and 1 base from J, the junction kept 4 bases outside the gene matches. Looked up from germline, CDR1 is KGHSH and CDR2 is LQKENI. The CDR3 loop reads CASSPLGTSGGTDTQYF. CDR3 coding DNA: TGTGCCAGCTCACCACTAGGGACTAGCGGAGGCACAGATACGCAGTATTTT.

CDR3 region: CASSPTGTTYEQYF. CDR3 nucleotide sequence: TGTGCCAGCAGCCCGACAGGCACCACCTACGAGCAGTACTTC. The V call is TRBV6-1, the J call TRBJ2-7, with D possibly TRBD1 on 6 matching bases. Deletions cut 6 bases from V and 2 bases from J, with 14 bases between. Germline V gene data show CDR1 as MNHNS and CDR2 as SASEGT. The CDR3 runs 14 residues.

The rearrangement links TRBV20-1 to TRBJ1-4, with TRBD1 as a possible D gene (5 bases). V was cut by 5 bases and J by 5 bases, with 12 bases left in between. Germline V CDR1 and CDR2: DFQATT, SNEGSKA (reference sequence). The CDR3 length is 13 residues. The CDR3 nucleotides are TGCAGTGCTGGCGGGGGATACAATGAAAAACTGTTTTTT. Its protein is CSAGGGYNEKLFF.

The V and J genes are TRBV28 and TRBJ2-7, with D possibly matching TRBD2 (5 bases). With 7 bases removed from V and 3 bases from J, the gap between germline ends came to 10 bases. The CDR3 totals 12 residues. CDR1 is MDHEN, CDR2 SYDVKM, per germline. This chain's CDR3 is CASMSRDYEQYF. CDR3 bases: TGTGCCAGCATGTCCCGGGACTACGAGCAGTACTTC.

The chain employs TRBV29-1 and TRBJ2-1; 10 bases align to TRBD2. V was clipped by 5 bases and J by 9 bases; unmatched bases: 4. There are 12 residues in the CDR3. Germline V gene data show CDR1 as SQVTM and CDR2 as ANQGSEA. The CDR3 sequence: CSVSSGSIEQFF. The CDR3 nucleotides are TGCAGCGTTTCTAGCGGGAGTATTGAGCAGTTCTTC.

This clonotype was found a few times. The chain uses TRBV5-4 and TRBJ2-1, with TRBD2 matching 11 bases. Losses at the gene ends were 7 bases for V and 3 bases for J; bases not matched to a gene: 3. The CDR3 consists of 14 residues. The germline V gene encodes CDR1 SGHNT and CDR2 YYREEE (reference sequence). The CDR3 DNA reads as TGTGCCAGCGCGACTAGCGGGAACTACAATGAGCAGTTCTTC. Translation: CASATSGNYNEQFF.

The chain joins TRBV7-2 to TRBJ2-5, with D possibly matching TRBD2 (5 bases). Per germline, CDR1 SGHTA and CDR2 FQGNSA. Trimming shortened V by 5 bases and J by 9 bases, and 13 bases separated the two germline ends. CDR3 length: 12 residues. The CDR3, as DNA: TGTGCCAGCAGCCAACTAGGTCCGGCCCAGTACTTC. It codes for CASSQLGPAQYF.

V gene TRBV6-2 or TRBV6-3 combines with J gene TRBJ2-1; perhaps TRBD1 as D (6 bases). V lost 3 bases and J lost 15, with 9 bases in between. The CDR3 spans 10 residues. Germline V gene lookup returns CDR1 MNHEY and CDR2 SVGEGT. The chain's CDR3 is CASSYQGTFF. The DNA for the CDR3 is TGTGCCAGCAGTTATCAGGGGACGTTCTTC.

The rearrangement joins TRBV20-1 to TRBJ1-1; 7 bases agree with TRBD1. Per the germline V gene, CDR1 is DFQATT and CDR2 is SNEGSKA (reference sequence). The ends lost 0 bases at V and 1 base at J; junction bases unmatched: 8. This CDR3 comprises 16 residues. CDR3 sequence (DNA): TGCAGTGCTAGAGATTCCCCGGGACAGCAGAACACTGAAGCTTTCTTT. This encodes CSARDSPGQQNTEAFF.